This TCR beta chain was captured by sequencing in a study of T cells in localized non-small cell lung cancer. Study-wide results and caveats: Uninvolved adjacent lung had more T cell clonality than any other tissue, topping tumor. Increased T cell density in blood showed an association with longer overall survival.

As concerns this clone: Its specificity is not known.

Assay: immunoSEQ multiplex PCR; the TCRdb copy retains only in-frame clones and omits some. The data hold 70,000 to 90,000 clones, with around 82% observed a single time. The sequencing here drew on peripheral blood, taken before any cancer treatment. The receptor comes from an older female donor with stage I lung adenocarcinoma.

The CDR3 reads CASSRTGGKYEQYF. CDR3 coding DNA: TGTGCCAGTAGTCGGACAGGGGGGAAGTACGAGCAGTACTTC. The chain carries TRBV19 and TRBJ2-7; 10 bases agree with TRBD1. The CDR3 extends over 14 amino acids. The V and J ends lost 5 bases and 4 bases, in that order; junction bases with no gene match: 5. CDR1 is LNHDA, CDR2 SQIVND, per germline (reference sequence).